A single sample is the source of the 32 T cell receptor beta chains below, sequenced in a study of Ad26.COV2.S vaccination and SARS-CoV-2 variants. As to treatment: some 19 received Ad26.COV2.S at low or high dose, single or two shots; several received placebo; per-sample allocation not given. Sampling occurred on day 63 after the first vaccine or placebo injection. Assay used: immunoSEQ multiplex PCR; TCRdb lists only in-frame clones, some missing. The sample has 300,000 to 350,000 clones, around 89% seen once; the top ten hold approximately 5%. The sequences come from peripheral blood, collected in a trial of Ad26.COV2.S vaccine versus placebo. The receptors were gathered from a person aged 18-65 years who received the Ad26.COV2.S COVID-19 vaccine or a placebo.

The rearrangement joins TRBV28 to TRBJ2-3; D is perhaps TRBD1 or TRBD2 (5 bases each). V lost 11 bases and J 0 bases, leaving 12 bases between the germline ends. Germline loops: CDR1 MDHEN, CDR2 SYDVKM. The length of the CDR3 is 13 residues. CDR3 nucleotides: TGTGCCCATAGGGGACCTAGCACAGATACGCAGTATTTT. It encodes CAHRGPSTDTQYF.

This clone was counted once. The CDR3 sequence: CASSTRPLAVYNEQFF. The CDR3 DNA follows: TGCGCCAGCAGCACCCGACCTCTAGCGGTTTACAATGAGCAGTTCTTC. The J gene is TRBJ2-1, the V gene TRBV5-1, with 7 positions matching TRBD2. This CDR3 is built from 16 residues. Per the germline V gene, CDR1 is SGHRS and CDR2 is YFSETQ. V trimming: 4 bases; J trimming: 4 bases; junction bases outside the gene matches: 11.

For the CDR3, the DNA is TGTGCCAGCAGTGAACGGGCGGCATATAGCAATCAGCCCCAGCATTTT. Amino acid sequence: CASSERAAYSNQPQHF. The rearrangement uses TRBV2 and TRBJ1-5, with D uncertain. Germline-derived CDR1 and CDR2 are SNHLY and FYNNEI. V shed 2 bases and J shed 0 bases, with 11 bases lying between them. CDR3 length: 16 residues.

This clone was seen a few times. In DNA form, the CDR3 reads TGTGCCAGCAGTCCGGGACTAGCGGGAGCAGATACGCAGTATTTT. Translated, it gives CASSPGLAGADTQYF. The genes are TRBV6-5 and TRBJ2-3; TRBD2 agrees at 14 bases. CDR1 is MNHEY, CDR2 SVGAGI, per germline. The CDR3 has 15 amino acids. Trimming at V came to 5 bases and at J to 4 bases, leaving 2 bases not matched to a gene.

This clone was seen just once. This rearrangement joins TRBV7-7 to TRBJ2-2; the D gene is possibly TRBD1 (6 bases). The CDR3 runs 16 residues. V was trimmed by 1 base and J by 4 bases, leaving 13 bases between them. Germline V gene data show CDR1 as SSHAT and CDR2 as FNYEAQ (reference sequence). The CDR3 bases are TGTGCCAGCAGCTTAGAGTCGGACAGACTCACCGGGGAGCTGTTTTTT. This codes for CASSLESDRLTGELFF.

This clone has more than one count but fewer than ten. This chain joins TRBV11-2 and TRBJ2-7; TRBD1 might be the D (6 bases). V was cut by 5 bases and J by 3 bases, with 11 bases left in between. CDR1 SGHAT and CDR2 FQNNGV come from the germline V gene. CDR3 length: 13 residues. Written as DNA, the CDR3 is TGTGCCAGCAGCCCGGGGACATACTACGAGCAGTACTTC. It yields the protein CASSPGTYYEQYF.

The V call is TRBV27, the J call TRBJ1-2, with unresolved D. The germline V gene encodes CDR1 MNHEY and CDR2 SMNVEV (reference sequence). This CDR3 region has 15 residues. With 5 bases removed from V and 3 bases from J, the gap between germline ends came to 16 bases. The CDR3 DNA is TGTGCCAGCAGTCCCTCACTCGGGCTGGACTATGGCTACACCTTC. Encoded protein: CASSPSLGLDYGYTF.

Only one count was recorded for this clone. The V gene is TRBV29-1, the J gene TRBJ2-2; maybe TRBD1 (5 bases). The germline gives CDR1 SQVTM, CDR2 ANQGSEA. V gave up 2 bases and J gave up 1 base, with 11 bases separating them. The CDR3 consists of 15 residues. CDR3 DNA sequence: TGCAGCGTTGAATGTAATGACAGGAACACCGGGGAGCTGTTTTTT. Its translation is CSVECNDRNTGELFF.

The rearrangement joins TRBV2 to TRBJ1-1, with D perhaps matching TRBD1 (5 bases). Germline CDR1 SNHLY, CDR2 FYNNEI. This CDR3 region has 14 residues. V lost 6 bases and J 1 base, leaving 12 bases between the germline ends. The CDR3 loop reads CASRGPMQNTEAFF. Written as DNA, the CDR3 is TGTGCCAGCAGGGGACCGATGCAGAACACTGAAGCTTTCTTT.

This chain joins TRBV7-3 and TRBJ2-1, with TRBD2 identical over 8 bases. The ends lost 5 bases at V and 7 bases at J; junction bases unmatched: 10. CDR3 length equals 15 residues. Per the germline V gene, CDR1 is SGHTA and CDR2 is FQGTGA. CDR3 sequence reads: CASSPGPGTRNEQFF. The DNA of the CDR3 is TGTGCCAGCAGCCCCGGTCCCGGGACTAGAAATGAGCAGTTCTTC.

The chain carries TRBV9 and TRBJ2-2; 9 bases line up with TRBD2. V lost 1 base, J lost 4 bases, and 14 bases stayed unmatched. CDR1 SGDLS and CDR2 YYNGEE come from the germline V gene. The CDR3 has 19 residues. The CDR3 here is CASSVLPGGGGAGTGELFF. DNA of the CDR3: TGTGCCAGCAGCGTACTTCCCGGCGGGGGGGGCGCTGGCACCGGGGAGCTGTTTTTT.

The V call is TRBV6-5, the J call TRBJ1-1; D is ambiguous. This CDR3 has 13 amino acids. V lost 6 bases to trimming and J lost 2 bases, with 10 bases between them. The germline gives CDR1 MNHEY, CDR2 SVGAGI. The CDR3 here is CASSLDYNTEAFF. The CDR3 DNA reads TGTGCCAGCAGCCTCGATTACAACACTGAAGCTTTCTTT.

The rearrangement uses TRBV5-5 and TRBJ2-5; D gene uncertain. CDR1 is SGHKS, CDR2 YYEKEE, per germline (reference sequence). V gave up 0 bases and J gave up 5 bases, with 11 bases separating them. CDR3 length: 14 residues. The CDR3 region has the DNA TGTGCCAGCAGCTTGGGGGAATCCGGGGAGACCCAGTACTTC. Amino acids: CASSLGESGETQYF. Drawing the rest from reference TRBV5-5 and TRBJ2-5, the complete variable domain is DAGVTQSPTHLIKTRGQQVTLRCSPISGHKSVSWYQQVLGQGPQFIFQYYEKEERGRGNFPDRFSARQFPNYSSELNVNALLLGDSALYLCASSLGESGETQYFGPGTRLLVL.

This sequence joins TRBV28 and TRBJ1-1; tentatively, D is TRBD1 (6 bases). V was pared by 2 bases and J by 4 bases, with 26 bases between. This CDR3 has 19 amino acids. CDR1 and CDR2 (germline): MDHEN, SYDVKM. CDR3 DNA: TGTGCCAGCAGTTTAGAGAAGACCTGGGGGGCGGGTCTCGTCACTGAAGCTTTCTTT. This sequence encodes CASSLEKTWGAGLVTEAFF.

The chain recombines TRBV5-1 with TRBJ2-3; TRBD2 agrees at 13 bases. Germline CDR1 and CDR2: SGHRS and YFSETQ. The V and J ends lost 4 bases and 3 bases, in that order; junction bases with no gene match: 5. This CDR3 has 16 residues. DNA of the CDR3: TGCGCCAGCAGCCCGAAGACTAGCGGGAGGACAGATACGCAGTATTTT. Translated: CASSPKTSGRTDTQYF.

V and J are TRBV5-6 and TRBJ1-2, with a possible D match to TRBD1 (5 bases). The CDR3 has 12 amino acids. V was trimmed by 3 bases and J by 6 bases, leaving 9 bases between them. Germline V gene sequence: CDR1 SGHDT, CDR2 YYEEEE. The chain's CDR3 is CASSSTVHGYTF. In DNA, the CDR3 is TGTGCCAGCAGCTCGACAGTCCATGGCTACACCTTC. Full variable domain (rest looked up from reference TRBV5-6 and TRBJ1-2): DAGVTQSPTHLIKTRGQQVTLRCSPKSGHDTVSWYQQALGQGPQFIFQYYEEEERQRGNFPDRFSGHQFPNYSSELNVNALLLGDSALYLCASSSTVHGYTFGSGTRLTVV.

The chain links TRBV30 to TRBJ2-7; TRBD2 matches at 12 bases. The CDR3 length is 15 residues. The germline V gene encodes CDR1 GTSNPN and CDR2 SVGIG (reference sequence). Losses at the gene ends were 0 bases for V and 6 bases for J; bases not matched to a gene: 6. The CDR3 loop reads CAWSVLAGGMAEQYF. The CDR3 DNA is TGTGCCTGGAGTGTCCTAGCGGGAGGGATGGCCGAGCAGTACTTC.

V gene TRBV12-2 combines with J gene TRBJ2-7; TRBD1, as called in the table, went unchecked against the DNA. TRBV12-2 constitutes a pseudogene. This CDR3 is 14 amino acids long. This CDR3 is CASRPLNTGDEQYF. CDR3 sequence (DNA): TGTGCAAGTCGCCCCTTAAACACAGGGGACGAGCAGTACTTC.

V and J are TRBV7-3 and TRBJ2-4; TRBD1 matches at 9 bases. The CDR3 has 19 residues. CDR1 is SGHTA and CDR2 is FQGTGA in the germline V gene. The ends lost 6 bases at V and 0 bases at J; junction bases unmatched: 15. CDR3 in amino acids: CASREDRGRRALAKNIQYF. DNA of the CDR3: TGTGCCAGCAGAGAGGACAGGGGACGGCGGGCCCTAGCCAAAAACATTCAGTACTTC.

Notes on this clone: Other DNA sequences in this specimen translate into the identical CDR3. The chain is built from TRBV5-1 and TRBJ2-5; D tentatively fits TRBD1 or TRBD2 (7 bases each). Trimming stripped 2 bases from V and 4 bases from J, with 15 bases between. Germline CDR1 is SGHRS and CDR2 is YFSETQ. CDR3 size: 15 residues. This CDR3 is CASSFGDREGETQYF. The CDR3 DNA sequence: TGCGCCAGCAGCTTTGGCGACAGGGAGGGAGAGACCCAGTACTTC.

This chain uses TRBV6-1 with TRBJ2-7; D gene ambiguous. Germline lookup yields CDR1 MNHNS and CDR2 SASEGT. The CDR3 spans 14 residues. V was trimmed by 2 bases and J by 0 bases, leaving 8 bases between them. In DNA, the CDR3 is TGTGCCAGCAGTGAACCCGGGTTCTCCTACGAGCAGTACTTC. Residues: CASSEPGFSYEQYF.

V and J are TRBV6-5 and TRBJ1-6; D gene uncertain. Germline V lookup: CDR1 MNHEY, CDR2 SVGAGI. The CDR3 runs 15 residues. With 0 bases removed from V and 8 bases from J, the gap between germline ends came to 11 bases. Here the CDR3 reads CASSYSYTQDSPLHF. The CDR3 DNA follows: TGTGCCAGCAGTTACTCATACACCCAGGATTCACCCCTCCACTTT.

This clone was detected once. The rearrangement joins TRBV7-8 to TRBJ1-1; 8 positions agree with TRBD1. The V gene end was trimmed by 6 bases and the J gene end by 1 base; junction bases not matched to a gene: 4. Germline values: CDR1 SGHVS, CDR2 FQNEAQ. The CDR3 consists of 14 residues. CDR3 loop: CASRLGQENTEAFF. CDR3 bases: TGTGCCAGCAGACTGGGACAGGAGAACACTGAAGCTTTCTTT.

CDR3 residues: CASSQTGDGQETQYF. The CDR3 region has the DNA TGTGCCAGCAGCCAGACAGGTGATGGTCAAGAGACCCAGTACTTC. The chain has TRBV7-9 and TRBJ2-5, with a weak D call TRBD1 (6 bases). V was trimmed by 5 bases and J by 2 bases, leaving 15 bases between them. Germline values: CDR1 SEHNR, CDR2 FQNEAQ (reference sequence). The CDR3 totals 15 residues.

V gene TRBV2 combines with J gene TRBJ2-4, with a possible D match to TRBD2 (6 bases). V lost 0 bases to trimming and J lost 0 bases, with 18 bases between them. The CDR3 is 19 residues long. Germline V gives CDR1 SNHLY, CDR2 FYNNEI. The CDR3 DNA follows: TGTGCCAGCAGTGAAGCGCCACCAGGAGGGACCCTAGCCAAAAACATTCAGTACTTC. It translates to CASSEAPPGGTLAKNIQYF.

V and J are TRBV27 and TRBJ2-2; 10 nucleotides align to TRBD2. The germline V gene has CDR1 MNHEY and CDR2 SMNVEV (reference sequence). This CDR3 spans 16 amino acids. The trim removed 2 bases at V and 6 bases at J, leaving 6 bases unmatched. The CDR3 spells CASSLIAGGLSGELFF. In DNA form, the CDR3 reads TGTGCCAGCAGTTTAATAGCGGGAGGTCTATCCGGGGAGCTGTTTTTT.

In the case of this clone: Other DNA sequences in the sample encode the same CDR3. CDR3 protein: CASSQDRGSPLHF. As DNA, the CDR3 is TGTGCCAGCAGCCAAGATCGGGGCTCACCCCTCCACTTT. The chain uses TRBV3-1 (or the pseudogene TRBV3-2) and TRBJ1-6; weak D call: TRBD1 (5 bases). V was shortened by 0 bases and J by 10 bases, with 7 bases between the two germline ends. This CDR3 spans 13 amino acids. The germline V gene encodes CDR1 LGHDT and CDR2 YNNKEL (reference sequence).

V usage is TRBV28 and J usage is TRBJ2-3; D remains unclear. Germline V gene sequence: CDR1 MDHEN, CDR2 SYDVKM. V lost 0 bases to trimming and J lost 1 base, with 5 bases between them. This CDR3 region has 14 residues. The CDR3: CASSLWRRTDTQYF. CDR3 sequence (DNA): TGTGCCAGCAGTTTATGGAGACGCACAGATACGCAGTATTTT.

The genes are TRBV12-5 and TRBJ2-7; 9 nucleotides align to TRBD1. CDR1 and CDR2 (germline): LGHNT, FRNRAP. Trimming removed 5 bases from V and 0 bases from J; junction bases left unmatched: 11. CDR3 size: 17 residues. CDR3 sequence (DNA): TGTGCTAGTGGTCTACAAAGGACAGGGGATAGCTCCTACGAGCAGTACTTC. Encoded protein: CASGLQRTGDSSYEQYF.

The chain joins TRBV5-1 to TRBJ2-6; TRBD1 matches at 10 bases. J lost 1 base, V lost 4 bases, and 14 bases had no gene match. The CDR3 runs to 20 residues. CDR1 is SGHRS and CDR2 is YFSETQ in the germline V gene. CDR3 bases: TGCGCCAGCAGCGCCGGGACAGGGGTTGCCCGGGCATCTGGGGCCAACGTCCTGACTTTC. Amino acids: CASSAGTGVARASGANVLTF.

J is TRBJ2-7 and V is TRBV3-1 (or the pseudogene TRBV3-2); TRBD2 agrees at 12 bases. The CDR3 is made up of 15 amino acids. CDR1 LGHDT and CDR2 YNNKEL come from the germline V gene (reference sequence). J lost 1 base, V lost 5 bases, and 3 bases had no gene match. The CDR3: CASSSTSGGSYEQYF. Written as DNA, the CDR3 is TGTGCCAGCAGCTCTACTAGCGGGGGGTCCTACGAGCAGTACTTC.

The V gene is TRBV28, the J gene TRBJ2-7, with 9 bases aligning to TRBD1. J gave up 6 bases and V 5 bases, and 11 bases lay outside the gene matches. This CDR3 has 15 residues. Germline V gives CDR1 MDHEN, CDR2 SYDVKM. DNA for the CDR3: TGTGCCAGCAGTCATAAGGGACAGGGAACGAGCGAGCAGTACTTC. Translated: CASSHKGQGTSEQYF.